The clone carrying this T cell receptor beta chain was picked up many times. What it binds is not known. The record originates from a study of neurological immune-mediated disorders. There are 13 residues in the CDR3. Trimming took off 5 bases at V and 1 base at J, with 11 bases between the two ends. The germline gives CDR1 SQVTM, CDR2 ANQGSEA. Notes on the study in general: The study phylogenetically grouped the repertoires of 18 of 34 multiple sclerosis patients into one related-CDR3 cluster, a possible signature.

From the 5' RACE reads, TCRdb called clonotypes with MiXCR, one entry per CDR3 protein. The repertoire has about 66,000 distinct CDR3 sequences, 3.5% to 5.5% of them found once; the top ten carry 6.5% to 7.5%. V gene TRBV29-1 combines with J gene TRBJ1-1; D is uncertain. The sequenced material came from PBMCs. This TCR was recovered from a man aged 25 to 45 with multiple sclerosis. The CDR3 DNA reads as TGCAGCGTTCACAAAAACAGGAACACTGAAGCTTTCTTT. Protein: CSVHKNRNTEAFF. The full variable domain, rest sourced from reference TRBV29-1 and TRBJ1-1, is SAVISQKPSRDICQRGTSLTIQCQVDSQVTMMFWYRQQPGQSLTLIATANQGSEATYESGFVIDKFPISRPNLTFSTLTVSNMSPEDSSIYLCSVHKNRNTEAFFGQGTRLTVV.